This TCR beta chain was identified in a study of control samples from healthy donors and cancer patients (dated by TCRdb to 2019 to 2021). For this clone: It lacks a known antigen. The junction differs from germline at one of its ends, possibly a read error.

Library generation was performed with the immunoSEQ multiplex PCR assay. TCRdb limited this immuneACCESS table to in-frame rearrangements with V and J called. A share of clones is missing; checked studies link under half to unresolved V genes, and the rest is unexplained. This sample gives tens of thousands of clones in total; around 91% of them show up just once. The leading ten clones occupy 15% to 17% of the sample. Looking up the germline V gene (reference sequence) yields CDR1 MNHEY and CDR2 SMNVEV. The CDR3 measures 15 amino acids from cysteine to phenylalanine. Left in the record is the CDR3 DNA by itself, 45 bases read in frame from the first base.

This TCR came from a man in his thirties or forties in good health. This chain joins TRBV27 to TRBJ1-5; D gene: possibly TRBD1, on 5 matching bases. The source material was blood. CDR3 sequence: CVSSLLGQGRQPQHF. The DNA reads as follows: TGTGTCAGCAGTTTATTGGGGCAGGGCCGCCAGCCCCAGCATTTT.